This TCR beta chain was identified during a study of shared clonotypes between healthy human individuals. V was clipped by 6 bases and J by 0 bases, with 15 bases between them. This CDR3 region has 15 residues. Germline CDR1 SNHLY, CDR2 FYNNEI. Researchers ran the assay at a deep level. This table comes from immunoSEQ multiplex PCR, and its TCRdb copy is limited to in-frame clones, with some not included. The table shows around 1,900,000 clones, with 85% to 95% occurring only once. CD45RO-negative cells were positively selected for CCR7, leaving out terminally differentiated effector memory CD45RA+ cells. HIV-negative, healthy adults without recent acute infections or vaccinations were the donors. Everyone who donated was a Caucasian adult who lived in Nashville, Tennessee.

This chain joins TRBV2 and TRBJ2-7; D may be TRBD1 or TRBD2 (5 bases each). The TCR was taken from a man in his late teens or twenties in good health. Some clones in this sample may be carry-over from other donors' samples. Sequencing was done on a sample of naive CD8+ T cells from PBMCs. CDR3 in amino acids: CASSGAGALSYEQYF. In nucleotides, the CDR3 is TGTGCCAGCAGCGGGGCTGGGGCGCTCTCCTACGAGCAGTACTTC.